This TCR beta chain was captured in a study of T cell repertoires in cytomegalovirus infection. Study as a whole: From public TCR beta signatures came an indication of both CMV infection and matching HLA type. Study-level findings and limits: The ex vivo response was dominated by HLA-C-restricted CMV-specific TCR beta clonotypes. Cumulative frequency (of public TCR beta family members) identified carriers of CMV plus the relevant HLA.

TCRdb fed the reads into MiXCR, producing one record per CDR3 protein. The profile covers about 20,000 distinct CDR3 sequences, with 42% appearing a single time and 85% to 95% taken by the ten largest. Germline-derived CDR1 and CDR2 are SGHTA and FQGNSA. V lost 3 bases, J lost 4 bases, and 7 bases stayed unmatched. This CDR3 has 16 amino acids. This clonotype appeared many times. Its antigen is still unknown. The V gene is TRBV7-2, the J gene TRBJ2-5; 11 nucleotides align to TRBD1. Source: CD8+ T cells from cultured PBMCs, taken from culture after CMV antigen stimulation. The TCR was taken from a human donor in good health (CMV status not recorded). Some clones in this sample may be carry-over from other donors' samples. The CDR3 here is CASSFSGTGGGETQYF. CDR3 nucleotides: TGTGCCAGCAGCTTTTCTGGGACAGGGGGTGGAGAGACCCAGTACTTC.